A single sample gave rise to the 11 T cell receptor beta chains below, sequenced in a study of T-cell reconstitution after alpha-beta-depleted transplantation in children. Preparation of the TCRbeta library involved a method that used unique molecular identifiers. TCRdb ran MiXCR on the PCR reads and lists one entry per CDR3 protein. The sample records roughly 180,000 distinct CDR3 sequences, roughly 10% being singletons. Sequenced here: PBMCs, sampled before TCRalphabeta/CD19-depleted stem cell transplant. These receptors were obtained from a boy aged 2 to 9 with acute myeloid leukemia, due to receive a stem cell transplant.

This clonotype was recorded at least ten times. The rearrangement links TRBV12-3 or TRBV12-4 to TRBJ2-3, with no clear D. V shed 3 bases and J shed 1 base, with 14 bases lying between them. This CDR3 is built from 16 residues. This chain's CDR3 is CASSFRASVGTDTQYF. In DNA, the CDR3 is TGTGCCAGCAGTTTTCGAGCTTCAGTCGGCACAGATACGCAGTATTTT.

This clonotype came up many times. The chain joins TRBV20-1 to TRBJ2-1; no definite D call. Deletions cut 4 bases from V and 7 bases from J, with 14 bases between. The germline CDR1 and CDR2 sequences are DFQATT and SNEGSKA (reference sequence). The CDR3 loop spans 13 amino acids. CDR3 amino acids: CSATKDGLNEQFF. The CDR3 nucleotides are TGCAGTGCTACTAAGGACGGCTTGAATGAGCAGTTCTTC.

The chain couples TRBV7-9 to TRBJ2-1, with D maybe TRBD1 (6 bases). CDR1 and CDR2 (germline): SEHNR, FQNEAQ (reference sequence). Trimming stripped 7 bases from V and 9 bases from J, with 22 bases between. CDR3 length: 15 residues. The CDR3 DNA reads TGTGCCAGCAATCGCGGTTCAAGGGGGAGTAGTGAGCAGTTCTTC. This encodes CASNRGSRGSSEQFF.

The rearrangement links TRBV28 to TRBJ2-1; 14 nucleotides match TRBD2. The CDR3 has 16 amino acids. After removal of 5 bases from V and 7 bases from J, the junction contained 7 bases not matched to a gene. CDR1 and CDR2 from the germline V gene are MDHEN and SYDVKM. CDR3 DNA: TGTGCCAGCAGTCAAGGGACTAGCGGGAGTGGAAATGAGCAGTTCTTC. Translation: CASSQGTSGSGNEQFF. Drawing the rest from reference TRBV28 and TRBJ2-1, the complete variable domain is DVKVTQSSRYLVKRTGEKVFLECVQDMDHENMFWYRQDPGLGLRLIYFSYDVKMKEKGDIPEGYSVSREKKERFSLILESASTNQTSMYLCASSQGTSGSGNEQFFGPGTRLTVL.

This clonotype was observed a few times. This chain connects TRBV5-1 to TRBJ2-1; no definite D call. V shed 5 bases and J shed 6 bases, with 15 bases lying between them. Germline V lookup: CDR1 SGHRS, CDR2 YFSETQ. The CDR3 totals 14 residues. CDR3: CASSKMNVANEQFF. The CDR3 bases are TGCGCCAGCAGTAAAATGAACGTTGCCAATGAGCAGTTCTTC.

This clonotype was observed many times. This rearrangement joins TRBV7-8 to TRBJ2-5; the D gene is possibly TRBD2 (5 bases). V dropped 6 bases and J dropped 2 bases, with 7 bases sitting between them. Per germline, CDR1 SGHVS and CDR2 FQNEAQ. The CDR3 loop spans 12 amino acids. In DNA, the CDR3 is TGTGCCAGCAGTACTAGGCAAGAGACCCAGTACTTC. Residues: CASSTRQETQYF.

In its sample, this clonotype was seen many times. This chain uses TRBV29-1 with TRBJ2-5; TRBD1 might be the D (5 bases). This CDR3 comprises 13 residues. CDR1 is SQVTM and CDR2 is ANQGSEA in the germline V gene. The CDR3 spells CNIKGAGARSQYF. CDR3 nucleotides: TGCAACATCAAAGGGGCAGGCGCCAGGTCCCAGTACTTC.

As to this clonotype: With a much larger clone just one base away, this may be a read error. The gene calls are TRBV12-3 or TRBV12-4 and TRBJ1-2; D might be TRBD1 (6 bases). Deletions cut 6 bases from V and 7 bases from J, with 12 bases between. The CDR3 runs 12 residues. CDR3 DNA sequence: TGTGCCAGCAGCCCCGGACAGCTTGGCTACACCTTC. Its protein is CASSPGQLGYTF.

This clonotype was recorded at least ten times. The rearrangement joins TRBV7-2 to TRBJ2-1, with 7 bases lining up with TRBD2. V trimming: 3 bases; J trimming: 3 bases; junction bases outside the gene matches: 11. This CDR3 region has 17 residues. CDR1 is SGHTA and CDR2 is FQGNSA in the germline V gene. The CDR3 loop reads CASSLGTGGGLYNEQFF. As DNA, the CDR3 is TGTGCCAGCAGCTTGGGGACGGGAGGCGGTCTCTACAATGAGCAGTTCTTC.

This clonotype was picked up many times. CDR3 protein: CASSGNVQAKYNEQFF. CDR3 bases: TGTGCCAGCAGCGGGAACGTGCAGGCTAAATACAATGAGCAGTTCTTC. J is TRBJ2-1 and V is TRBV9, with D uncertain. This CDR3 region has 16 residues. Germline V gene data show CDR1 as SGDLS and CDR2 as YYNGEE. With 3 bases removed from V and 4 bases from J, the gap between germline ends came to 17 bases.

There are many counts of this clonotype. V is TRBV4-1 and J is TRBJ1-3; D unresolved. The CDR3 runs 14 residues. Germline-derived CDR1 and CDR2 are MGHRA and YSYEKL. The V end lost 0 bases, the J end lost 4 bases, and 7 bases lay between the germline ends. In DNA, the CDR3 is TGCGCCAGCAGCCAAGACCCCTGGGGAAACACCATATATTTT. Its protein product is CASSQDPWGNTIYF.